The 26 T cell receptor beta chains presented below share a single source sample, sequenced in a study of blood T cells in healthy people across ages. A second about 6 to 11 cycle PCR used barcoded and J-beta primers. TCRdb processed the 5' RACE reads anew with MiXCR; each CDR3 protein has one entry. The sample includes fewer than 900,000 distinct CDR3 sequences, approximately 35% of them seen just once. Source material: blood. The receptors stem from a man aged 18 to 29 in good health.

A remark on this clonotype: At one end, the junction sequence differs from germline, possibly due to a read error. V usage is TRBV9 and J usage is TRBJ1-4; D perhaps matches TRBD1 (5 bases). Per germline, CDR1 SGDLS and CDR2 YYNGEE. The CDR3 is 19 residues long. CDR3: CASSTPWGGTPRANKKLFF. The CDR3 coding sequence is TGTGCCAGCAGCACACCGTGGGGAGGGACCCCTAGGGCTAATAAAAAACTGTTTTTT.

This clonotype was found a few times. The J gene is TRBJ1-5, the V gene TRBV5-5; D possibly corresponds to TRBD1 (5 bases). The V end was cut by 4 bases, the J end by 3 bases, with 17 bases between. Germline values: CDR1 SGHKS, CDR2 YYEKEE (reference sequence). This CDR3 spans 16 amino acids. The CDR3 here is CASSPVGGSYNQPQHF. DNA of the CDR3: TGTGCCAGCAGCCCTGTGGGGGGGTCGTACAATCAGCCCCAGCATTTT.

This clonotype was seen ten or more times. The chain recombines TRBV12-3 or TRBV12-4 with TRBJ2-1; 10 bases fit TRBD2. V trimming: 4 bases; J trimming: 3 bases; junction bases outside the gene matches: 9. The CDR3 runs 17 residues. CDR3 sequence reads: CASSSSNSGGFYNEQFF. The CDR3 DNA follows: TGTGCCAGCAGTTCCTCCAATAGCGGGGGGTTCTACAATGAGCAGTTCTTC.

The chain carries TRBV7-9 and TRBJ1-5; TRBD1 might be the D (5 bases). Germline lookup yields CDR1 SEHNR and CDR2 FQNEAQ (reference sequence). Trimming shortened V by 5 bases and J by 6 bases, and 17 bases separated the two germline ends. The CDR3 has 15 residues. The CDR3 sequence is CASSPSGVAIQPQHF. CDR3 coding DNA: TGTGCCAGCAGCCCCTCGGGGGTAGCAATTCAGCCCCAGCATTTT. The variable domain in full, completed from reference TRBV7-9 and TRBJ1-5, reads DTGVSQNPRHKITKRGQNVTFRCDPISEHNRLYWYRQTLGQGPEFLTYFQNEAQLEKSRLLSDRFSAERPKGSFSTLEIQRTEQGDSAMYLCASSPSGVAIQPQHFGDGTRLSIL.

As for this clonotype: The junction departs from germline at one end; a sequencing error may be responsible. The chain links TRBV4-1 to TRBJ2-7, with D uncertain. CDR1 MGHRA and CDR2 YSYEKL come from the germline V gene. The CDR3 contains 14 residues. The CDR3 DNA reads as TGCGTCAGCAGCCAAGATCCGGGTTCCTACGAGCAGTACTTC. The encoded protein is CVSSQDPGSYEQYF.

This clonotype occurred a few times. This sequence joins TRBV20-1 and TRBJ2-3; 9 bases line up with TRBD1. The CDR3 spans 18 residues. V lost 2 bases to trimming and J lost 5 bases; unmatched junction nucleotides: 17. Germline lookup yields CDR1 DFQATT and CDR2 SNEGSKA (reference sequence). The CDR3 nucleotides read TGCAGTGCTAGAACAGGGGGCTTCTGGGGCCCCATCGTAGATACGCAGTATTTT. This gives the protein CSARTGGFWGPIVDTQYF.

CDR3 sequence: CASSYRQPSNEKLFF. CDR3 sequence (DNA): TGCGCCAGCAGCTACAGACAGCCTTCTAATGAAAAACTGTTTTTT. V gene TRBV5-1 combines with J gene TRBJ1-4; the D gene is possibly TRBD1 (5 bases). CDR3 length equals 15 residues. Germline V gene sequence: CDR1 SGHRS, CDR2 YFSETQ. Trimming took 3 bases from V and 3 from J, leaving 12 bases between them. Full variable domain (remainder filled in from reference TRBV5-1 and TRBJ1-4): KAGVTQTPRYLIKTRGQQVTLSCSPISGHRSVSWYQQTPGQGLQFLFEYFSETQRNKGNFPGRFSGRQFSNSRSEMNVSTLELGDSALYLCASSYRQPSNEKLFFGSGTQLSVL.

This clonotype was seen only a few times. The gene calls are TRBV4-3 and TRBJ1-2; D uncertain. CDR1 and CDR2 (germline): LGHNA, YSLEER. This CDR3 is built from 15 residues. Trimming pared 0 bases from V and 0 bases from J, leaving 8 bases between. The CDR3 is CASSQEHGANYGYTF. The CDR3 nucleotides read TGCGCCAGCAGCCAAGAACACGGAGCTAACTATGGCTACACCTTC.

V gene TRBV10-3 combines with J gene TRBJ2-3; TRBD2 matches at 9 bases. Per the germline V gene, CDR1 is ENHRY and CDR2 is SYGVKD. V trimming: 10 bases; J trimming: 1 base; junction bases outside the gene matches: 9. CDR3 length equals 15 residues. The chain's CDR3 is CATLTGLARTDTQYF. In nucleotides, the CDR3 is TGTGCCACACTAACGGGACTAGCACGCACAGATACGCAGTATTTT.

The CDR3 reads CASSPPPRGSTDTQYF. As DNA, the CDR3 is TGCGCCAGCAGCCCTCCCCCGCGGGGTAGCACAGATACGCAGTATTTT. The chain joins TRBV4-1 to TRBJ2-3; perhaps TRBD2 as D (6 bases). The CDR3 is made up of 16 amino acids. CDR1 is MGHRA, CDR2 YSYEKL, per germline. The V and J ends lost 4 bases and 0 bases respectively, with 14 bases between them.

This chain uses TRBV5-5 with TRBJ1-5, with 8 bases aligning to TRBD1. J gave up 1 base and V 3 bases, and 9 bases lay outside the gene matches. The CDR3 consists of 17 residues. Germline lookup yields CDR1 SGHKS and CDR2 YYEKEE (reference sequence). This CDR3 reads CASSYRTGPWSNQPQHF. The CDR3 DNA is TGTGCCAGCAGCTACAGGACAGGGCCGTGGAGCAATCAGCCCCAGCATTTT.

This chain joins TRBV27 and TRBJ2-1, with 12 bases matching TRBD1. The J call is doubtful: the DNA matches TRBJ2-7 better. CDR3 length equals 17 residues. Germline V gene lookup returns CDR1 MNHEY and CDR2 SMNVEV (reference sequence). The CDR3 spells CASSTRGQGASYNEQYF. CDR3 nucleotides: TGTGCCAGCAGTACACGGGGACAGGGGGCCTCCTACAATGAGCAGTACTTC.

This clonotype was detected only a few times. This chain joins TRBV2 and TRBJ2-3; possibly TRBD1 for D (6 bases). The CDR3 has 14 amino acids. V shed 3 bases and J shed 6 bases, with 13 bases lying between them. The germline V gene encodes CDR1 SNHLY and CDR2 FYNNEI. The CDR3 loop is CASSEDSFLDTQYF. CDR3 DNA sequence: TGTGCCAGCAGTGAGGACAGTTTCTTGGATACGCAGTATTTT.

This clonotype turned up a few times. The chain carries TRBV20-1 and TRBJ2-5, with unresolved D. V gave up 3 bases and J gave up 2 bases, with 19 bases separating them. There are 16 residues in the CDR3. The germline V gene has CDR1 DFQATT and CDR2 SNEGSKA (reference sequence). The CDR3 DNA reads TGCAGTGCTAGCTGGGTTTTAGAGTGGGGACAAGAGACCCAGTACTTC. Protein sequence: CSASWVLEWGQETQYF.

The chain couples TRBV3-1 to TRBJ2-1; 7 bases map to TRBD2. Germline CDR1 LGHDT, CDR2 YNNKEL (reference sequence). The V segment lost 4 bases and the J segment 15 bases; nucleotides outside the gene matches: 6. The CDR3 has 11 amino acids. Here the CDR3 DNA reads TGTGCCAGCAGCCGGGGGAGGGCTCCGTTCTTC. Its translation: CASSRGRAPFF.

The chain carries TRBV15 and TRBJ2-5, with D perhaps being TRBD1 or TRBD2 (5 bases each). V shed 4 bases and J shed 4 bases, with 16 bases lying between them. This CDR3 is built from 15 residues. Germline CDR1 LNHNV, CDR2 YYDKDF (reference sequence). In DNA form, the CDR3 reads TGTGCCACCAGCAAAGATCTGGTTGGGGGAGAGACCCAGTACTTC. It is translated as CATSKDLVGGETQYF.

V and J are TRBV11-1 and TRBJ2-5, with 11 bases identical to TRBD2. The V gene's germline CDR1 is SGHAT and CDR2 FQDESV (reference sequence). Trimming at V came to 2 bases and at J to 6 bases, leaving 8 bases not matched to a gene. The CDR3 length is 16 residues. In nucleotides, the CDR3 is TGTGCCAGCAGCTTAAATGAGGGACTAGCGGATAAGACCCAGTACTTC. Residues: CASSLNEGLADKTQYF.

V usage is TRBV7-2 and J usage is TRBJ1-5; D unresolved. The CDR3 totals 14 residues. V was clipped by 7 bases and J by 2 bases, with 12 bases between them. Germline CDR1 and CDR2: SGHTA and FQGNSA. The DNA for the CDR3 is TGTGCCAGCAACCGTGGCCTCGGCAATCAGCCCCAGCATTTT. It specifies CASNRGLGNQPQHF.

The chain recombines TRBV12-3 or TRBV12-4 with TRBJ2-5, with D possibly matching TRBD2 (6 bases). Trimming took 2 bases from V and 7 from J, leaving 20 bases between them. The CDR3 contains 16 residues. The CDR3 nucleotides are TGTGCCAGCAGTTTACTGGCGGGGAACCCTCGGGGGACCCAGTACTTC. As protein: CASSLLAGNPRGTQYF.

V gene TRBV12-3 or TRBV12-4 combines with J gene TRBJ1-2; possible D gene TRBD1, 5 bases. The CDR3 totals 15 residues. V was trimmed by 8 bases and J by 4 bases, leaving 20 bases between them. The CDR3 DNA reads TGTGCCAGCGCGTCGGCTGGGGGGGGAAGCTATGGCTACACCTTC. Protein product: CASASAGGGSYGYTF.

About this clonotype: A junction end diverges from the germline sequence, so it may reflect a read error. The chain employs TRBV12-3 or TRBV12-4 and TRBJ2-1; 8 bases are a match to TRBD1. The CDR3 loop spans 15 amino acids. The DNA of the CDR3 is TGTGCCAGCAGGACGGACAGGGCCTCCTACAATAAGCAGTTCTTC. Its translation: CASRTDRASYNKQFF.

The chain links TRBV9 to TRBJ2-3; D is perhaps TRBD1 (6 bases). Germline CDR1 reads SGDLS; CDR2 reads YYNGEE. The CDR3 covers 16 residues. The V gene lost 2 bases and the J gene lost 2 bases, with 15 bases spanning the gap. For the CDR3, the DNA is TGTGCCAGCAGCGTGAAACCGGGACAACACACAGATACGCAGTATTTT. Protein sequence: CASSVKPGQHTDTQYF.

The chain joins TRBV12-3 or TRBV12-4 to TRBJ1-6; no clear D. Trimming pared 3 bases from V and 7 bases from J, leaving 7 bases between. This CDR3 comprises 13 residues. The CDR3 DNA is TGTGCCAGCAGTTTTAAGGGAAATTCACCCCTCCACTTT. Its protein product is CASSFKGNSPLHF.

V and J are TRBV6-2 or TRBV6-3 and TRBJ1-5; D remains unclear. The V end was cut by 3 bases, the J end by 7 bases, with 22 bases between. CDR3 length: 17 amino acids. The germline CDR1 and CDR2 sequences are MNHEY and SVGEGT. CDR3 amino acids: CASSYNRPGSGRQPQHF. The CDR3 DNA reads TGTGCCAGCAGTTATAATAGACCAGGATCGGGTCGGCAGCCCCAGCATTTT.

V and J are TRBV11-2 and TRBJ2-5, with TRBD2 identical over 9 bases. J was trimmed by 2 bases and V by 5 bases; bases with no gene match: 12. The germline V gene encodes CDR1 SGHAT and CDR2 FQNNGV. The length of the CDR3 is 17 residues. The DNA for the CDR3 is TGTGCCAGCAGCCCTAGCGGGACTCCGAATCGACAAGAGACCCAGTACTTC. Translation: CASSPSGTPNRQETQYF.

This clonotype was observed a handful of times. The chain recombines TRBV29-1 with TRBJ1-2; D not resolved. Per the germline V gene, CDR1 is SQVTM and CDR2 is ANQGSEA. V dropped 4 bases and J dropped 5 bases, with 17 bases sitting between them. The CDR3 length is 14 residues. The CDR3 protein is CSVAKSTDPYGYTF. CDR3 sequence (DNA): TGCAGCGTTGCTAAAAGCACAGACCCGTATGGCTACACCTTC.